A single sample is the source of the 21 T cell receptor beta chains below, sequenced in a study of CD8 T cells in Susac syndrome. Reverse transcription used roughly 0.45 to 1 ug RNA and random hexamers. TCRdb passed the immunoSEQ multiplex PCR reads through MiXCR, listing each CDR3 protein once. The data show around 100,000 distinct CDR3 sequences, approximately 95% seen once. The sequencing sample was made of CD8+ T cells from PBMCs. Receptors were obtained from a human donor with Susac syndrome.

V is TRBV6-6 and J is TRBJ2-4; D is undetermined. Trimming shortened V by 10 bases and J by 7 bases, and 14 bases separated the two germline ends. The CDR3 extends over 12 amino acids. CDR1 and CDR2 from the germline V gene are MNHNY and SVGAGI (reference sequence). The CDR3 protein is CATQAVGNIQYF. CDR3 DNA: TGTGCCACCCAGGCGGTTGGGAACATTCAGTACTTC.

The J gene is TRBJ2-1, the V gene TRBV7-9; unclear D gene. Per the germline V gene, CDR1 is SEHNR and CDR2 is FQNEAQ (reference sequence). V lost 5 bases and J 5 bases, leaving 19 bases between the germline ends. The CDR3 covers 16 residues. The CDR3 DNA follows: TGTGCCAGCAGCCCCGAACGATCAGTAGGCGACAATGAGCAGTTCTTC. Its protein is CASSPERSVGDNEQFF.

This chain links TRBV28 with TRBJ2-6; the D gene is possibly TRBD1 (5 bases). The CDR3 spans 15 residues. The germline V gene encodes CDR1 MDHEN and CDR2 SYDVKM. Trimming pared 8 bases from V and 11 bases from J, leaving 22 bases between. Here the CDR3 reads CASGDPLGQIHVLTF. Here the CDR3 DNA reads TGTGCCAGCGGCGACCCCCTCGGACAAATTCACGTCCTGACTTTC.

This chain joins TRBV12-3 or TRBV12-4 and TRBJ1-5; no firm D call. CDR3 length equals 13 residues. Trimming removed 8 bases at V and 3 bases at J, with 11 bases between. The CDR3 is CASGVSLNQPQHF. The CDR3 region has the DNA TGTGCCAGCGGGGTCTCCCTCAATCAGCCCCAGCATTTT.

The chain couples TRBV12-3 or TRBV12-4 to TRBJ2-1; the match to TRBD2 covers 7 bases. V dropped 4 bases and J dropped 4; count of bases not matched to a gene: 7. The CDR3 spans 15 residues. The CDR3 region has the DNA TGTGCCAGCAGTTCCGGGAGCGGGGCGTACAATGAGCAGTTCTTC. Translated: CASSSGSGAYNEQFF.

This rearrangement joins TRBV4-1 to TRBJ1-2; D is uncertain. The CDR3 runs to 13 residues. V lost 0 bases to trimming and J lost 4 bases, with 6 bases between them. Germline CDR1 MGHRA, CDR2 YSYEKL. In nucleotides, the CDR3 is TGCGCCAGCAGCCAAGACCACTCCTATGGCTACACCTTC. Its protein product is CASSQDHSYGYTF.

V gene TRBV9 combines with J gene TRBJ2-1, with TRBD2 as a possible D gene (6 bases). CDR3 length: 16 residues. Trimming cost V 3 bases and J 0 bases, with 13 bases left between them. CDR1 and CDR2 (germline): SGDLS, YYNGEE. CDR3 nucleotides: TGTGCCAGCAGCGGGGGCCTGGGGGGCTCCTACAATGAGCAGTTCTTC. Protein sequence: CASSGGLGGSYNEQFF.

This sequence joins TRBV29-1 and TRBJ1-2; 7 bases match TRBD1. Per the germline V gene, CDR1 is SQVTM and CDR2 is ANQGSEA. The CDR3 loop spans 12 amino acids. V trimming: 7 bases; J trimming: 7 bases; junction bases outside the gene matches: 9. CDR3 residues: CSAEDRSAGYTF. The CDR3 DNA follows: TGCAGCGCAGAGGACAGGTCTGCTGGCTACACCTTC. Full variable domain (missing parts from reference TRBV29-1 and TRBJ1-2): SAVISQKPSRDICQRGTSLTIQCQVDSQVTMMFWYRQQPGQSLTLIATANQGSEATYESGFVIDKFPISRPNLTFSTLTVSNMSPEDSSIYLCSAEDRSAGYTFGSGTRLTVV.

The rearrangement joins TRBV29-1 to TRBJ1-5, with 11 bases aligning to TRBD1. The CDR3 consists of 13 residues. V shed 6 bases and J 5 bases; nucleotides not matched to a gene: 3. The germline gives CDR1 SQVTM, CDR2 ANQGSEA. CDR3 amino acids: CSVGQGEDQPQHF. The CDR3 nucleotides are TGCAGCGTGGGACAGGGGGAGGATCAGCCCCAGCATTTT. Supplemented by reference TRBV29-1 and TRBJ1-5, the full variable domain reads SAVISQKPSRDICQRGTSLTIQCQVDSQVTMMFWYRQQPGQSLTLIATANQGSEATYESGFVIDKFPISRPNLTFSTLTVSNMSPEDSSIYLCSVGQGEDQPQHFGDGTRLSIL.

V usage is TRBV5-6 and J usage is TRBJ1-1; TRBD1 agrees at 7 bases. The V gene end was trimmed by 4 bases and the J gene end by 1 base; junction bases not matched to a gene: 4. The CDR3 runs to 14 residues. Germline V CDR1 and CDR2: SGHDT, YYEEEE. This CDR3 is CASSTGTENTEAFF. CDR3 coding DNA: TGTGCCAGCAGCACCGGGACAGAGAACACTGAAGCTTTCTTT.

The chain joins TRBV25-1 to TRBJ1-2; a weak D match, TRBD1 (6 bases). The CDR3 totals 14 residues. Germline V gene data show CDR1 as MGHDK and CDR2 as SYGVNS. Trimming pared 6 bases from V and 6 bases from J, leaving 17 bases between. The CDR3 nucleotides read TGTGCCAGCAGGCCCGACAGGAGCCCGAATGGCTACACCTTC. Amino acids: CASRPDRSPNGYTF.

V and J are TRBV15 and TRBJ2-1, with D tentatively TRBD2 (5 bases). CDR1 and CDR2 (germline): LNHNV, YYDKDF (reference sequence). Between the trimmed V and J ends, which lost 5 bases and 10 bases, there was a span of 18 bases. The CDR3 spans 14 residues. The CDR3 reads CATSHWTLRMEQFF. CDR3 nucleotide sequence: TGTGCCACCAGCCATTGGACTCTCAGGATGGAGCAGTTCTTC.

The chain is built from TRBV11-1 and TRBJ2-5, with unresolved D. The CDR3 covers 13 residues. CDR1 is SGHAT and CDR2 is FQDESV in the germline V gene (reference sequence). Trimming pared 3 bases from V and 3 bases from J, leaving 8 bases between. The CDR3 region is CASSLRTEETQYF. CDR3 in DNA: TGTGCCAGCAGCTTGCGGACGGAAGAGACCCAGTACTTC. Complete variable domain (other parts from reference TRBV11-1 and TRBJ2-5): EAEVAQSPRYKITEKSQAVAFWCDPISGHATLYWYRQILGQGPELLVQFQDESVVDDSQLPKDRFSAERLKGVDSTLKIQPAELGDSAMYLCASSLRTEETQYFGPGTRLLVL.

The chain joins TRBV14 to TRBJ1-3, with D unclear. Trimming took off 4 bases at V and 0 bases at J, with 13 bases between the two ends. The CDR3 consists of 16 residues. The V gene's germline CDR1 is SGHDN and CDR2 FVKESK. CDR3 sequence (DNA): TGTGCCAGCAGCCCCCTCGGACCTGTCTCTGGAAACACCATATATTTT. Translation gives CASSPLGPVSGNTIYF.

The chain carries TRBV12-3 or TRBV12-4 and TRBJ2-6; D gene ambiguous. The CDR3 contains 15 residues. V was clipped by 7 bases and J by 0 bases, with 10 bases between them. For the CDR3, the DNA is TGTGCCAGCATGGCCGATCTCTCTGGGGCCAACGTCCTGACTTTC. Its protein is CASMADLSGANVLTF.

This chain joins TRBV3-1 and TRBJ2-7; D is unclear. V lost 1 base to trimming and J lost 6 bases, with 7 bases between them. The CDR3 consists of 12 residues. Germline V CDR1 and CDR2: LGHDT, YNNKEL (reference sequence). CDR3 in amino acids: CASSQGVFEQYF. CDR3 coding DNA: TGTGCCAGCAGCCAAGGGGTTTTCGAGCAGTACTTC.

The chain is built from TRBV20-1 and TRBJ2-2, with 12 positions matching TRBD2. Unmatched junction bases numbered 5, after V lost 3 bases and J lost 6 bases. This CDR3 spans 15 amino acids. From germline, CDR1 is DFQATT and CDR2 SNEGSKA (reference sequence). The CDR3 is CSARGGLAGSGELFF. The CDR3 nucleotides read TGCAGTGCTAGGGGGGGACTAGCGGGCTCCGGGGAGCTGTTTTTT.

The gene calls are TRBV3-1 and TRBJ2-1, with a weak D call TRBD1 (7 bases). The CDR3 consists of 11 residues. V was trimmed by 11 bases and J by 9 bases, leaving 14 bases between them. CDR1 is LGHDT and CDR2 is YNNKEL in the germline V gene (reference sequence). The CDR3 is CAAQGRSEQFF. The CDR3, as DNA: TGTGCCGCACAGGGGAGGAGTGAGCAGTTCTTC.

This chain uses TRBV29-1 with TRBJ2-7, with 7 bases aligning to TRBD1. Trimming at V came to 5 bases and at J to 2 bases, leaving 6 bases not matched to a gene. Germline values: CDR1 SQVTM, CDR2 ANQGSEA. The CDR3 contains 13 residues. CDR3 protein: CSVTRDSTYEQYF. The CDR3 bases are TGCAGCGTTACCCGGGACAGTACCTACGAGCAGTACTTC.

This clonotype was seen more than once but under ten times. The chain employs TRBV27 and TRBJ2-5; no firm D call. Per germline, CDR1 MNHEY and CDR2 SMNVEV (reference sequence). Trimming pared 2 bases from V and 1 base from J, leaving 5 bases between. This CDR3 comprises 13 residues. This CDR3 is CASSLAVQETQYF. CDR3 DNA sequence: TGTGCCAGCAGTTTAGCAGTCCAAGAGACCCAGTACTTC.

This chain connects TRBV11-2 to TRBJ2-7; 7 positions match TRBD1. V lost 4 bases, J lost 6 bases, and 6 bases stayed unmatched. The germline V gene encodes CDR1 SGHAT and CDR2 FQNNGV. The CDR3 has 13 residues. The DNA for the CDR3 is TGTGCCAGCAGCTCACGAGACAGGGCCGAGCAGTACTTC. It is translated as CASSSRDRAEQYF.